Given below is one TCR beta chain in context. Its antigen is not known. This specimen comes from a study of cytomegalovirus exposure and HLA in healthy donors. Primers for the PCR totalled 60 Vbeta and 13 Jbeta. Sequencing used immunoSEQ multiplex PCR; TCRdb keeps in-frame clones, though not all of them. This table holds tens of thousands of clones, roughly 80% found once. Findings of the study overall: Sequencing likely generated an artifact that appeared as a cluster of highly shared sequence variants.

Germline loops: CDR1 MDHEN, CDR2 SYDVKM. CDR3 size: 14 residues. The ends were cut back, 7 bases at V and 0 bases at J, with 13 bases in the middle. The sequencing input was PBMCs. The receptor comes from a male donor in good health and CMV-seronegative. The V call is TRBV28, the J call TRBJ2-7; D unclear. The CDR3 bases are TGTGCCAGCACTTTGGGCAGCCGCTCCTACGAGCAGTACTTC. Its protein is CASTLGSRSYEQYF.